What follows describes a single T cell receptor (beta chain). The data are from a study of spatial heterogeneity in lung cancer. Study-wide context: The count of detected beta-chain sequences consistently exceeded that of alpha-chain sequences.

Stated time point: sample taken at primary tumor resection. No cell sorting; template was whole RNA from tumor, lung tissue or PBMC. A total of approximately 77 untreated early-stage non-small cell lung cancer patients served as donors. The study tagged each TCR cDNA molecule with a unique molecular identifier. TCRdb reprocessed the 5' RACE reads via MiXCR and lists one record per CDR3 protein. The table has tens of thousands of distinct CDR3 sequences, over 10% seen once; the top ten hold around 4.3%. Specimen: PBMCs, collected at surgery. This sequence originates from a male donor with early-stage non-small cell lung cancer.

The CDR3 nucleotides read TGTGCCAGTGGAACCGTGCCACCGAGCAATCAGCCCCAGCATTTT. It encodes CASGTVPPSNQPQHF. V usage is TRBV19 and J usage is TRBJ1-5, with D uncertain. Germline CDR1 is LNHDA and CDR2 is SQIVND (reference sequence). This CDR3 has 15 amino acids. The V gene lost 8 bases and the J gene lost 1 base, with 15 bases spanning the gap.